The clone carrying this T cell receptor (beta chain) was seen ten or more times. Its target is unknown. CDR3 length equals 17 residues. The V gene's germline CDR1 is SGHVS and CDR2 FNYEAQ. Trimming removed 1 base at V and 0 bases at J, with 15 bases between. TCRdb passed the reads through MiXCR, listing each CDR3 protein once. Among around 70,000 distinct CDR3 sequences listed, around 30% were seen once. This specimen belongs to a study of T cell repertoires in cytomegalovirus infection. Looking at the study overall: Alongside well-studied HLA-B-restricted CMV epitopes, recently identified HLA-C-restricted CMV epitopes were also used. Public signatures in TCR beta pointed to CMV infection and matching HLA type. Study-wide findings and caveats: HLA-C-restricted, CMV-specific TCR beta clonotypes were dominant ex vivo.

J is TRBJ1-1 and V is TRBV7-6; possibly TRBD1 for D (6 bases). The starting material was CD8+ T cells from cultured PBMCs, obtained from culture after CMV antigen stimulation. The TCR sequence derives from a human donor in good health (CMV status not recorded). Some clones in this sample may be carry-over from other donors' samples. The CDR3 loop is CASSLEGPGAVNTEAFF. DNA for the CDR3: TGTGCCAGCAGCTTAGAGGGTCCAGGGGCAGTGAACACTGAAGCTTTCTTT.